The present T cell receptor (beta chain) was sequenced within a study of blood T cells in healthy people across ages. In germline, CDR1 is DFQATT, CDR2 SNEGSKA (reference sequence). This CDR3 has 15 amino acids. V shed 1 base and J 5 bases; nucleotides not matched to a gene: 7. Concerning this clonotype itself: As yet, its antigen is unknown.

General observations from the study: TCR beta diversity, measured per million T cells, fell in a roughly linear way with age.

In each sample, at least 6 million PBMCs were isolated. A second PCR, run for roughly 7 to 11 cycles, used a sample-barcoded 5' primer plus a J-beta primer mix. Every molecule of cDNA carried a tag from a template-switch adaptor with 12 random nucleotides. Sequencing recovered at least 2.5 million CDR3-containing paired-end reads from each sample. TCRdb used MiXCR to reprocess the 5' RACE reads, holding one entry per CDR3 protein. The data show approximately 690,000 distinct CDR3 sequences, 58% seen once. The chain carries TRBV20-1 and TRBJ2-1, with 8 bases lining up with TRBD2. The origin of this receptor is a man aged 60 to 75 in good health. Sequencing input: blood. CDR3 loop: CSARATSERNNEQFF. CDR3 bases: TGCAGTGCTAGAGCGACTAGCGAGAGGAACAATGAGCAGTTCTTC.